This TCR beta chain was profiled in a study of cytomegalovirus exposure and HLA in healthy donors. The germline gives CDR1 ENHRY, CDR2 SYGVKD. The V segment lost 5 bases and the J segment 7 bases; nucleotides outside the gene matches: 8. This CDR3 has 15 residues. The PCR made use of 60 Vbeta and 13 Jbeta primers. Sequencing was performed with immunoSEQ multiplex PCR; in TCRdb, only in-frame clones are kept and a portion is missing. Here the sample spans 65,000 to 85,000 clones, around 66% being singletons. The receptor was derived from a male donor in good health and CMV-seropositive. Sequenced sample: PBMCs. V and J are TRBV10-3 and TRBJ1-1; 12 nucleotides line up with TRBD1. DNA of the CDR3: TGTGCCATCAGTAACCGGGACAGGGGGCACAATGAAGCTTTCTTT. It yields the protein CAISNRDRGHNEAFF.